The present T cell receptor (beta chain) was sequenced within a study of T cells expressing NK-cell markers. Study-level background: According to the study, TCR beta repertoires originated from sorted CD3+CD56+NKG2C+, CD3+CD56+NKG2C- and CD3+CD56-NKG2C+ T cells. Seven sequenced donors out of eight were HCMV-seropositive, one seronegative. Notes on the study in general: Among CD8+ T cells from five or six donors, dominant NKG2C+ clonotypes accounted for roughly 1.0-7.0%.

UMIs accompanied the 5'RACE template switching by which TCR beta cDNA was made. TCRdb re-called the 5' RACE reads, yielding one record per CDR3 amino acid sequence without DNA. Across roughly 390,000 distinct CDR3 sequences, the top ten clones capture about 10% of the sample. On this clonotype: Its antigen is unknown.

The CDR3 has 17 amino acids. The germline CDR1 and CDR2 sequences are SGHRS and YFSETQ. This chain links TRBV5-1 with TRBJ2-1; with no DNA, the TCRdb D assignment of TRBD2 cannot be verified. Source material: blood T cells: a sorted CD56 or NKG2C T cell subset, CD4+ or CD8+ T cells, or bulk PBMC T cells (not recorded which). The origin of this receptor is a woman between 45 and 65 years old in good health. CDR3 residues: CASSLAGQGLAGNEQFF.